This T cell receptor (beta chain) was found in a study of cytomegalovirus exposure and HLA in healthy donors. Overall study results and limits: Overall, about 160 TCR beta chains were annotated as cytomegalovirus-associated.

The assay was immunoSEQ multiplex PCR, and TCRdb's table has in-frame clones only and misses some. The sample includes roughly 100,000 clones, over 85% of them seen just once. The roughly 120-subject validation cohort, separate from the roughly 700-subject first cohort, included the donors. Of note for this clone: No antigen is known for it.

With 4 bases removed from V and 6 bases from J, the gap between germline ends came to 17 bases. Germline CDR1 SGHDT, CDR2 YYEEEE. The CDR3 covers 14 residues. The TCR sequence derives from a woman aged 18-29 years in good health and CMV-seronegative. This chain uses TRBV5-6 with TRBJ2-7; D may be TRBD2 (6 bases). Sequenced material: PBMCs. The CDR3 loop is CASSTGGGLSEQYF. The CDR3 bases are TGTGCCAGCAGCACCGGAGGAGGGCTCAGCGAGCAGTACTTC.